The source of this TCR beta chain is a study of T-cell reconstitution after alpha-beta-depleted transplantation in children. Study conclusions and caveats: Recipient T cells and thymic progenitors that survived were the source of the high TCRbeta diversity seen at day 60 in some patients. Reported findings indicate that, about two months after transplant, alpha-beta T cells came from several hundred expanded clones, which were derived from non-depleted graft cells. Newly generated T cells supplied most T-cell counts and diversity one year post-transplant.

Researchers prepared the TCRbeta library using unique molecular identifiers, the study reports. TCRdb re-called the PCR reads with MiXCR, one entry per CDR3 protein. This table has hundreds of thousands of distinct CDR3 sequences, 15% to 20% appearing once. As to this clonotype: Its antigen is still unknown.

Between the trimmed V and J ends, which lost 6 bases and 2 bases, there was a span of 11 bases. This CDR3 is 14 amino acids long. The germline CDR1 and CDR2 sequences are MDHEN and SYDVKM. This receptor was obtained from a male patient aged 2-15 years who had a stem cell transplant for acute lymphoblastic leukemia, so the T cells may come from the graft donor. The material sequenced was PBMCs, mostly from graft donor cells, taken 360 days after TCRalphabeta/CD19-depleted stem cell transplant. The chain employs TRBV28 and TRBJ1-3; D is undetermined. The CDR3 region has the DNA TGTGCCAGCAGGTTGGGAGGGACTGGAAACACCATATATTTT. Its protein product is CASRLGGTGNTIYF.